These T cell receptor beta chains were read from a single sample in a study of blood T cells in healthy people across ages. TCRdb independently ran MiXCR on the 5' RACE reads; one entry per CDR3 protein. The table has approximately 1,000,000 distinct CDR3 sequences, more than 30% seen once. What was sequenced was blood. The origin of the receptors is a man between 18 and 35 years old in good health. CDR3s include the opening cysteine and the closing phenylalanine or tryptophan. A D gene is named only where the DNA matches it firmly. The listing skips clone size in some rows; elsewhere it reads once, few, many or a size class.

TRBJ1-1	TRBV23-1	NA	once	TGCGCCGTGCCTAGGGGGTTGAACACTGAAGCTTTCTTT	CAVPRGLNTEAFF
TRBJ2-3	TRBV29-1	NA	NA	TGCAGCGTTGCAGGGAAGGTCACAGATACGCAGTATTTT	CSVAGKVTDTQYF
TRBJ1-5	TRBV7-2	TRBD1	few	TGTGCCAGCAGCTATCGACAGGGCCCCAATCAGCCCCAGCATTTT	CASSYRQGPNQPQHF
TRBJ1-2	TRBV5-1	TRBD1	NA	TGCGCCAGCAGCTCAGGGGGACAGGGGAAGAGGGTGTATGGCTACACCTTC	CASSSGGQGKRVYGYTF
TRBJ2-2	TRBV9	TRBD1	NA	TGTGCCAGCGGTAACAGGGGCACGAACACCGGGGAGCTGTTTTTT	CASGNRGTNTGELFF
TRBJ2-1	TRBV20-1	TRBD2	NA	TGCAGTGCTAGACTAGCGGGGGACCACAATGAGCAGTTCTTC	CSARLAGDHNEQFF
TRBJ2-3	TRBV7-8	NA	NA	TGTGCCAGCAGCTTAAAACCCCAGTACACAGATACGCAGTATTTT	CASSLKPQYTDTQYF
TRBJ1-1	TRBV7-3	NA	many	TGTGCCAGCAGCTTAAACAGGAACACTGAAGCTTTCTTT	CASSLNRNTEAFF
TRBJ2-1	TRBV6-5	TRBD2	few	TGTGCCAGCAGTTCCTCTAGCGGGGGACACAATGAGCAGTTCTTC	CASSSSSGGHNEQFF
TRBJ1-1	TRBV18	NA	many	TGTGCCAGCAGTCCCGGGGGGGAAGCTTTCTTT	CASSPGGEAFF
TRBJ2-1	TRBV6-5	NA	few	TGTGCCAGCAGTCCGGACATGTCCGATGAGCAGTTCTTC	CASSPDMSDEQFF
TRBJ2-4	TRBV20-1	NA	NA	TGCAGTGTCAGTTCGGGCCGGACAGAGAGTCTAGCCAAAAACATTCAGTACTTC	CSVSSGRTESLAKNIQYF
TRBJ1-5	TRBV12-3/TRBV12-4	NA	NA	TGTGCCAGCAGTTTGCTCCTTGTGGGGGCCGGAGAAGCCCAGCATTTT	CASSLLLVGAGEAQHF
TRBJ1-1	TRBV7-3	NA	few	TGTGCCAGCAGCTTCGGTCCCGGGACTGAAGCTTTCTTT	CASSFGPGTEAFF
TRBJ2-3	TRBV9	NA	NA	TGTGCCAGCAGTGGGCGGCCAAATACGCAGTATTTT	CASSGRPNTQYF
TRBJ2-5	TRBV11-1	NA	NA	TGTGCCAGCAGCTTGGTCCGAGTTGCGACCCAGTACTTC	CASSLVRVATQYF
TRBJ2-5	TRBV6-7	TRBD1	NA	TGTGCCAGCAGTTACTCGAAGGGGACAGGGGCAGAGACCCAGTACTTC	CASSYSKGTGAETQYF
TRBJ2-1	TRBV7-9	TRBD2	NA	TGTGCCAGCAGCTTATTGGGACTAGCTACTAATGAGCAGTTCTTC	CASSLLGLATNEQFF
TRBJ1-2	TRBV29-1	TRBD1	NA	TGCAGCGATGGGACAGGGAAGGATGGCTACACCTTC	CSDGTGKDGYTF
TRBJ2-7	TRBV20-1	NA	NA	TGCAGTGCTCCGATCGGTTCCTACGAGCAGTACTTC	CSAPIGSYEQYF
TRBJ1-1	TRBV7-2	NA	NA	TGTGCCAGCAGCGTTAGCGGGGGGGCGTTCACTGAAGCTTTCTTT	CASSVSGGAFTEAFF
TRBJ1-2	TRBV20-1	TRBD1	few	TGCAGTGCTAGAGTCTCGGACAGGACAAACTATGGCTACACCTTC	CSARVSDRTNYGYTF
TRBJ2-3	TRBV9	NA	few	TGTGCCAGCAGCGCCCTGAGAAGCACAGATACGCAGTATTTT	CASSALRSTDTQYF
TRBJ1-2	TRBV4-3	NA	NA	TGCGCCAGCAGCCAAGGGGCAGGCTTTAACTATGGCTACACCTTC	CASSQGAGFNYGYTF
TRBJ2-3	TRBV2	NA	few	TGTGCCAGCACGGCCGGTTATACGCAGTATTTT	CASTAGYTQYF
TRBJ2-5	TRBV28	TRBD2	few	TGTGCCAGCACGCTAGCGGGGCAAGAGACCCAGTACTTC	CASTLAGQETQYF
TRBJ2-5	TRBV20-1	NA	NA	TGCAGTGCTAGAGATTGGGCGCAGGGCCAAGAGACCCAGTACTTC	CSARDWAQGQETQYF
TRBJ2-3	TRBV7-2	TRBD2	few	TGTGCCAGCAGCTCCTTAGCGGGGACTAGCACAGATACGCAGTATTTT	CASSSLAGTSTDTQYF
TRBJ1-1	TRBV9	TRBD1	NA	TGTGCCAGCAGCCCGGGGACAGCCGTCACTGAAGCTTTCTTT	CASSPGTAVTEAFF
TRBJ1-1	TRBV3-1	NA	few	TGTGCCAGCAGCCAAGTTCCGGGGGCGGCCACTGAAGCTTTCTTT	CASSQVPGAATEAFF
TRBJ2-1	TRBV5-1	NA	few	TGCGCCAGCAGCTTGATTTCCAGGCCGGGGAATGAGCAGTTCTTC	CASSLISRPGNEQFF
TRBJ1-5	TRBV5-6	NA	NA	TGTGCCAGCAGCAGAGGAAAGCAGCCCCAGCATTTT	CASSRGKQPQHF
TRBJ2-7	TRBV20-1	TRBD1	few	TGCAGTGCTAGAGATAGGCAGGGGGCCTACGAGCAGTACTTC	CSARDRQGAYEQYF
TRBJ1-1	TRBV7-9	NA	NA	TGTGCCAGCAGCTTAGTGGCTAATTTGGAAGCTTTCTTT	CASSLVANLEAFF
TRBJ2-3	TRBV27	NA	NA	TGTGCCAGCAGTTTAGAGACGGGCTATAGCACAGATACGCAGTATTTT	CASSLETGYSTDTQYF
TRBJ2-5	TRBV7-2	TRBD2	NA	TGTGCCAGCAGCTTATTGACGGGGGGGCTCTTCCATGAGCAGTACTTC	CASSLLTGGLFHEQYF
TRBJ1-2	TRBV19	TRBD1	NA	TGTGCCAGTAGACAGACAGGGGACTATGGCTACACCTTC	CASRQTGDYGYTF
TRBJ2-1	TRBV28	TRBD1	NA	TGTGCCAGCAGTCCGACAGGGTTGGGAAACAATGAGCAGTTCTTC	CASSPTGLGNNEQFF
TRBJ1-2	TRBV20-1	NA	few	TGCAGTGCTACGGGGGTATATGGCTACACCTTC	CSATGVYGYTF
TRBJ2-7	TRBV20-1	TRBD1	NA	TGCAGTGCTAGAGGTAGAGGACAGGGGCACGAGCAGTACTTC	CSARGRGQGHEQYF
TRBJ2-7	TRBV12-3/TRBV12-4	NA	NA	TGTGCCGGCAGCCAGAGGGGCGGAAACGACGAGCAGTACTTC	CAGSQRGGNDEQYF
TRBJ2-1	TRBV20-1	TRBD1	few	TGCAGTGCTAGAGATATGGGACAGGGGGGACCTTACAATGAGCAGTTCTTC	CSARDMGQGGPYNEQFF
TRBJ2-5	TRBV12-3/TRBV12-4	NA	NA	TGTGCCAGCAGTTATGCTTCGAACGGCGATGTCCAGTACTTC	CASSYASNGDVQYF
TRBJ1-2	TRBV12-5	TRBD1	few	TGTGCTAGTGGGACAGGGGGACTCTATGGCTACACCTTC	CASGTGGLYGYTF
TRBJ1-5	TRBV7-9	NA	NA	TGTGCCAGCAGCTTAGGTGCGGGGGGCGGTCAGCCCCAGCATTTT	CASSLGAGGGQPQHF
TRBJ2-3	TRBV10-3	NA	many	TGTGCCATCAGCGACCCCCCAGATACGCAGTATTTT	CAISDPPDTQYF
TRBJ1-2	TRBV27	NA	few	TGTGCCAGCGGGGCAGGGGTCTCTGGGATATATGGCTACACCTTC	CASGAGVSGIYGYTF
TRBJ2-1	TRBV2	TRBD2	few	TGTGCCGGCAGTCCTCGGACTAGCGGGGGGCACAATGAGCAGTTCTTC	CAGSPRTSGGHNEQFF
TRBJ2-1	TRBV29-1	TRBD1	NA	TGCAGCGCCCCGACAGGGGGCGATGAGCAGTTCTTC	CSAPTGGDEQFF
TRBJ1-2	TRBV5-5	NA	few	TGTGCCAGCAGCTTGGAGGCCCCAAGATCTGACTATGGCTACACCTTC	CASSLEAPRSDYGYTF
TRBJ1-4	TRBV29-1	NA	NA	TGCAGCGTTGAAGTTAACGGGCATGCTAATGAAAAACTGTTTTTT	CSVEVNGHANEKLFF
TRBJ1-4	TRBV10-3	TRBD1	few	TGTGCCTCAGGGGGTTTTAATGAAAAACTGTTTTTT	CASGGFNEKLFF